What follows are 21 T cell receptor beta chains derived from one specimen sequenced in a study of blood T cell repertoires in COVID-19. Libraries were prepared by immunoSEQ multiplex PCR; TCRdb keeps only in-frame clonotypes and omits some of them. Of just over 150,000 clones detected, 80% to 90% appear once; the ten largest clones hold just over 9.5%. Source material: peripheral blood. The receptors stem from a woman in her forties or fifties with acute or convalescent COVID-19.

CDR3 protein: CASSQVSGIKDSPLHF. The CDR3 DNA is TGCGCCAGCAGCCAAGTGAGCGGGATCAAGGATTCACCCCTCCACTTT. The chain carries TRBV4-1 and TRBJ1-6; D is ambiguous. This CDR3 is built from 16 residues. Germline loops: CDR1 MGHRA, CDR2 YSYEKL. V was trimmed by 1 base and J by 8 bases, leaving 15 bases between them.

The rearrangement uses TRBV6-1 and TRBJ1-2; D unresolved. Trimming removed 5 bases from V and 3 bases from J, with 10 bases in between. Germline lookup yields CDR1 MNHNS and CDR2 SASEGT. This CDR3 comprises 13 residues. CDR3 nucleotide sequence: TGTGCCAGCAGTCTCCAATCAGACTATGGCTACACCTTC. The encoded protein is CASSLQSDYGYTF.

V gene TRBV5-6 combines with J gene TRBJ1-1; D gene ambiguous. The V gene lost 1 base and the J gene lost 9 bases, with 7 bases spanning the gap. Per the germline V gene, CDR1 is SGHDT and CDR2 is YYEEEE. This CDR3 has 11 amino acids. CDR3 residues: CASSLNRQAFF. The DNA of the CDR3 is TGTGCCAGCAGCTTGAACAGACAAGCTTTCTTT.

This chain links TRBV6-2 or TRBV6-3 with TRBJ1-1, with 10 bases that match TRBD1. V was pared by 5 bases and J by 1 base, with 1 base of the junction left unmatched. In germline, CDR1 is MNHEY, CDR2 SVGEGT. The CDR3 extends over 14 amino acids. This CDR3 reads CASSRDRGNTEAFF. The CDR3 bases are TGTGCCAGCAGTCGGGACAGGGGGAACACTGAAGCTTTCTTT.

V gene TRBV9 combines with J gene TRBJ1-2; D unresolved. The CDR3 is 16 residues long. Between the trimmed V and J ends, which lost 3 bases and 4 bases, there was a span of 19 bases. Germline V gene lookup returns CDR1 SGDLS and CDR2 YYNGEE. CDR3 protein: CASSANPGLLSYGYTF. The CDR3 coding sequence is TGTGCCAGCAGCGCGAACCCCGGACTTCTAAGCTATGGCTACACCTTC. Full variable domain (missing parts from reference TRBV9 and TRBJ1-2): DSGVTQTPKHLITATGQRVTLRCSPRSGDLSVYWYQQSLDQGLQFLIQYYNGEERAKGNILERFSAQQFPDLHSELNLSSLELGDSALYFCASSANPGLLSYGYTFGSGTRLTVV.

CDR3 nucleotides: TGTGCCAGCAGTTTAGTGGAGTACGTCGTGGCGTATGGCTACACCTTC. It specifies CASSLVEYVVAYGYTF. The V call is TRBV27, the J call TRBJ1-2; D remains ambiguous. Germline-derived CDR1 and CDR2 are MNHEY and SMNVEV (reference sequence). The CDR3 runs 16 residues. Trimming shortened V by 2 bases and J by 5 bases, and 18 bases separated the two germline ends.

In nucleotides, the CDR3 is TGTGCCAGCACCAACAGGGGCGGGCAGCCCCAGCATTTT. Translating it yields CASTNRGGQPQHF. The chain combines TRBV6-5 with TRBJ1-5; 7 positions agree with TRBD1. J lost 7 bases, V lost 7 bases, and 7 bases had no gene match. The CDR3 runs to 13 residues. The germline V gene encodes CDR1 MNHEY and CDR2 SVGAGI.

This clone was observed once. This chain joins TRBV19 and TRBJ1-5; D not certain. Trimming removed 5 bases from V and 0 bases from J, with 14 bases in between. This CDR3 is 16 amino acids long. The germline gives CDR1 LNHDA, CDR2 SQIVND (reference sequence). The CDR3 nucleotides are TGTGCCAGTAGTCCACGGCAGACAACTAGCAATCAGCCCCAGCATTTT. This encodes CASSPRQTTSNQPQHF. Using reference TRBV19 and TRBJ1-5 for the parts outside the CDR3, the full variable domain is DGGITQSPKYLFRKEGQNVTLSCEQNLNHDAMYWYRQDPGQGLRLIYYSQIVNDFQKGDIAEGYSVSREKKESFPLTVTSAQKNPTAFYLCASSPRQTTSNQPQHFGDGTRLSIL.

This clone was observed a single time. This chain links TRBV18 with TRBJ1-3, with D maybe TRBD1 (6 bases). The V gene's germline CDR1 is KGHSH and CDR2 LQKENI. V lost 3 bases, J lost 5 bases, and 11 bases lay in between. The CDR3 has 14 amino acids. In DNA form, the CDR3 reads TGTGCCAGCTCACCCACAGGGTCAAGAAACACCATATATTTT. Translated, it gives CASSPTGSRNTIYF.

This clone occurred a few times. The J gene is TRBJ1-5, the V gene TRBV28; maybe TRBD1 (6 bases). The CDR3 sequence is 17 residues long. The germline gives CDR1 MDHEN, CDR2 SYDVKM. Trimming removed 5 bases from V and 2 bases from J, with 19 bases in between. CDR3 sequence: CASSPSFRAGGNQPQHF. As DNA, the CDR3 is TGTGCCAGCAGTCCCTCCTTTCGGGCAGGGGGCAATCAGCCCCAGCATTTT.

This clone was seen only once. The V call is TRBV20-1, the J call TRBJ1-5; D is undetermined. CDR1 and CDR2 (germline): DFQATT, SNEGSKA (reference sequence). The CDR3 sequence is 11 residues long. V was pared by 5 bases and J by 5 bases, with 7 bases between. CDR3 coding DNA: TGCAGTGCTCTATATGATCAGCCCCAGCATTTT. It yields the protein CSALYDQPQHF.

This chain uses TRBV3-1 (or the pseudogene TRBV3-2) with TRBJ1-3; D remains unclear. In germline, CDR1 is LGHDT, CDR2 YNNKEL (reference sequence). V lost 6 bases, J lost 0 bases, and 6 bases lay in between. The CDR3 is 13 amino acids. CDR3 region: CASRASSGNTIYF. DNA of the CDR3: TGTGCCAGCAGGGCAAGCTCTGGAAACACCATATATTTT.

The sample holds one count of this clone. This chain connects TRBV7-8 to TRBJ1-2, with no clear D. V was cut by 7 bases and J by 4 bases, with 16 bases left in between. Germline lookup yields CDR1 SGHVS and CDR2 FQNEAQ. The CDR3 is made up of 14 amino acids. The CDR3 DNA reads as TGTGCCAGCAAACCCTCAGGAACGATCTATGGCTACACCTTC. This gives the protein CASKPSGTIYGYTF.

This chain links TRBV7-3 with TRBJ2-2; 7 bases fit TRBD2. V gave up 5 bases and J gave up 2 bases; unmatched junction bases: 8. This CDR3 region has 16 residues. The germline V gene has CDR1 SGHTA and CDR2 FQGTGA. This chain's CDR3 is CASSQPGTTNTGELFF. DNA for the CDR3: TGTGCCAGCAGCCAGCCGGGGACTACAAACACCGGGGAGCTGTTTTTT.

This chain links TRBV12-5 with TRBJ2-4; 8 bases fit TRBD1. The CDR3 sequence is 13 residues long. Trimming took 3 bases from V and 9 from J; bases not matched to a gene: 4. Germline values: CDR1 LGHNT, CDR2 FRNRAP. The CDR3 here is CASGFGQGVIQYF. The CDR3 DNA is TGTGCTAGTGGTTTCGGACAGGGCGTCATTCAGTACTTC. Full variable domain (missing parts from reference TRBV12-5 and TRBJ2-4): DARVTQTPRHKVTEMGQEVTMRCQPILGHNTVFWYRQTMMQGLELLAYFRNRAPLDDSGMPKDRFSAEMPDATLATLKIQPSEPRDSAVYFCASGFGQGVIQYFGAGTRLSVL.

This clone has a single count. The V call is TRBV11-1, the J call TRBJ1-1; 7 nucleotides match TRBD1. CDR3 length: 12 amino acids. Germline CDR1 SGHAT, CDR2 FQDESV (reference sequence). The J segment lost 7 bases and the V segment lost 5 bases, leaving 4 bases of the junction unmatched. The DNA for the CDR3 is TGTGCCAGCAGCCCGGACAGGAATGAAGCTTTCTTT. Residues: CASSPDRNEAFF. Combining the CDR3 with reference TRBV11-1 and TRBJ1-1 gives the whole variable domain EAEVAQSPRYKITEKSQAVAFWCDPISGHATLYWYRQILGQGPELLVQFQDESVVDDSQLPKDRFSAERLKGVDSTLKIQPAELGDSAMYLCASSPDRNEAFFGQGTRLTVV.

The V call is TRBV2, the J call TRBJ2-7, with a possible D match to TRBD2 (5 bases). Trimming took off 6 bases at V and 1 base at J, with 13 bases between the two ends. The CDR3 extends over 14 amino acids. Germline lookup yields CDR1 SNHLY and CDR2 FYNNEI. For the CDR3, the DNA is TGTGCCAGCAGACGGGGAATTGGGTCCTACGAGCAGTACTTC. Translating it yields CASRRGIGSYEQYF.

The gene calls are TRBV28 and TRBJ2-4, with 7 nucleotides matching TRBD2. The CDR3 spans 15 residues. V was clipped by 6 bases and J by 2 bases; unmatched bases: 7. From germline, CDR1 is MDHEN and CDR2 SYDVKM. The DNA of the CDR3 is TGTGCCAGCAGCCCTTTGGGGGGGACCAAAAACATTCAGTACTTC. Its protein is CASSPLGGTKNIQYF.

In DNA form, the CDR3 reads TGTGCCAGCAGCCGATCGGGGGGTTTAGGTCAGCCCCAGCATTTT. Translating gives CASSRSGGLGQPQHF. This chain uses TRBV7-6 with TRBJ1-5; TRBD1 might be the D (5 bases). The CDR3 has 15 amino acids. Germline assignment: CDR1 SGHVS and CDR2 FNYEAQ. Trimming shortened V by 5 bases and J by 6 bases, and 17 bases separated the two germline ends.

The CDR3 sequence: CASSSGQGNQPQHF. The DNA for the CDR3 is TGTGCCAGCAGCTCGGGACAGGGAAATCAGCCCCAGCATTTT. The chain is built from TRBV5-4 and TRBJ1-5; 9 bases are shared with TRBD1. The trim removed 3 bases at V and 4 bases at J, leaving 2 bases unmatched. The CDR3 contains 14 residues. CDR1 is SGHNT and CDR2 is YYREEE in the germline V gene (reference sequence).

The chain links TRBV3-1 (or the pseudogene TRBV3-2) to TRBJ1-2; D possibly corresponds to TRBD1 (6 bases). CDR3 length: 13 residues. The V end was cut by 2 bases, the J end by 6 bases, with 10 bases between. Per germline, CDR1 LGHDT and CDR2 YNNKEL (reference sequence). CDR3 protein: CASSQTGQDGYTF. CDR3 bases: TGTGCCAGCAGCCAAACAGGGCAGGATGGCTACACCTTC.